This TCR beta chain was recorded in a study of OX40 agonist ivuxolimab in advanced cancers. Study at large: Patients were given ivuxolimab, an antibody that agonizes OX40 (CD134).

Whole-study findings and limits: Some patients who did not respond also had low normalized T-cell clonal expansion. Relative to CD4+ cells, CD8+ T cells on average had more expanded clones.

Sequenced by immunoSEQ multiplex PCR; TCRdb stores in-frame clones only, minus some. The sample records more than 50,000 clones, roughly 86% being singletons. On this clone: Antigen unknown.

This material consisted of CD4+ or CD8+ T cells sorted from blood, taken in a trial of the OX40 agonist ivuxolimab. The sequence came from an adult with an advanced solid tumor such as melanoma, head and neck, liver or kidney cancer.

CDR3 bases: TGTGCCAGCATCACGGGTTCGGAGCAGTATTTT. It yields the protein CASITGSEQYF. The chain links TRBV6-6 to TRBJ2-3; no definite D call. This CDR3 region has 11 residues. Germline V gene data show CDR1 as MNHNY and CDR2 as SVGAGI (reference sequence). V lost 7 bases and J 11 bases, leaving 13 bases between the germline ends.